This is a list of T cell receptor beta chains from one sample in a study of T cells in Graves' hyperthyroidism and ophthalmopathy. TCRdb analysed the multiplex PCR reads with MiXCR anew, one entry per CDR3 protein. The repertoire holds 600,000 to 650,000 distinct CDR3 sequences, with less than 25% as singletons. Sequenced sample: blood. The origin of the receptors is a young man with Graves' ophthalmopathy. The CDR3 runs from the conserved cysteine through the conserved F or W. The D gene is left open where the match is weak. The listing skips clone size in some rows; elsewhere it reads once, few, many or a size class.

clone_size,j_call,d_call,v_call,cdr3_length,cdr3_nt,cdr3_aa
-,TRBJ2-3,-,TRBV10-3,17,TGTGCCATCAGTGAACTCCTTAATTGGCGTTCCACAGATACGCAGTATTTT,CAISELLNWRSTDTQYF
-,TRBJ2-2,TRBD2,TRBV12-3/TRBV12-4,19,TGTGCCAGCTCATTACCCCAAGCTAGAAGGACTAGCGGTACCGGGGAGCTGCTTTTT,CASSLPQARRTSGTGELLF
few,TRBJ2-1,TRBD1,TRBV12-3/TRBV12-4,15,TGTGCCAGCAGTTTAAGGACAGGGGGTAGCAATGAGCAGTTCTTC,CASSLRTGGSNEQFF
-,TRBJ2-2,TRBD2,TRBV9,18,TGTGCCAGCAGCGTACCGGGACTAGCGGGAGGGAACACCGGGGAGCTGTTTTTT,CASSVPGLAGGNTGELFF
many,TRBJ2-7,-,TRBV2,15,TGTGCCAGCAGCAATCTTGGTGGGGGAGGCGGGGAGCAGTACTTC,CASSNLGGGGGEQYF
few,TRBJ2-5,-,TRBV4-2,15,TGTGCCAGCAGCCAAGACTCCCGAAGGGCCGAGACCCAGTACTTC,CASSQDSRRAETQYF
-,TRBJ2-7,TRBD1,TRBV11-2,14,TGTGCCAGCAGCTTTACTCGACAGGGCCACGAGCAGTACTTC,CASSFTRQGHEQYF
many,TRBJ1-5,-,TRBV30,12,TGTGCCTGGAACCAGGGGAATCAGCCCCAGCATTTT,CAWNQGNQPQHF
-,TRBJ2-2,TRBD2,TRBV7-8,19,TGTGCCAGCAGCCGCCCCGCTGTGGGACTAGCGGGAGGGCCCGGGGAGCTGTTTTTT,CASSRPAVGLAGGPGELFF
few,TRBJ2-2,-,TRBV5-1,13,TGCGCCAGCAGCTTGGCGAGTCGCCAGGAGCTGTTTTTT,CASSLASRQELFF
many,TRBJ2-3,-,TRBV5-6,14,TGTGCCAGCAGCTTGGTCACGGCCACAGATACGCAGTATTTT,CASSLVTATDTQYF
few,TRBJ2-7,-,TRBV6-1,15,TGTGCCAGCAGTGCAAGGACAGCCAGGTCCTACGAGCAGTACTTC,CASSARTARSYEQYF
few,TRBJ2-7,-,TRBV20-1,16,TGCAGTGCCGAGGGGGGCCGTCAGGGGCTAGCCTACGAGCAGTACTTC,CSAEGGRQGLAYEQYF
-,TRBJ2-2,-,TRBV5-1,20,TGCGCCAGCAGCTTGGAACAGGGGGTCGGGACTAGATCATCCGCCGGGGAGCTGTTTTTT,CASSLEQGVGTRSSAGELFF
-,TRBJ2-7,-,TRBV30,12,TGTGCCTGGAGTGTATGGGGCAGGGAGCAGTACTTC,CAWSVWGREQYF
-,TRBJ2-7,TRBD1,TRBV28,18,TGTGCCAGCAGTTCACGCCCTACCCGGGACAGGACCCCCTACGGGCAGTACTTC,CASSSRPTRDRTPYGQYF
few,TRBJ1-4,-,TRBV5-1,15,TGCGCCAGCAGCTTGGGAGAGGCAACTAATGAAAAACTGTTTTTT,CASSLGEATNEKLFF
many,TRBJ2-3,-,TRBV28,15,TGTGCCAGCAGGGTGGACGCCCAGCGCACAGATACGCAGTATTTT,CASRVDAQRTDTQYF
-,TRBJ2-1,-,TRBV12-3/TRBV12-4,15,TGTGCCAGCACCCCCGCGGCCCCCTCCTACAATGAGCAGTTCTTC,CASTPAAPSYNEQFF
-,TRBJ2-3,TRBD2,TRBV4-1,15,TGCGCCAGCAGCCAAGGGAGACTAGCGGATAATACGCAGTATTTT,CASSQGRLADNTQYF
few,TRBJ2-7,-,TRBV20-1,14,TGCAGTGCCCTATTCTCCCGAATTAACTACGAGCAGTACTTC,CSALFSRINYEQYF
-,TRBJ2-4,TRBD2,TRBV28,14,TGTGCCTCCCGACTAGCGGGAGCCAAAAACATTCAGTACTTC,CASRLAGAKNIQYF
few,TRBJ1-5,-,TRBV5-1,15,TGCGCCAGCAGCCCGGGGGGGGTAGGGAATCAGCCCCAGCATTTT,CASSPGGVGNQPQHF
many,TRBJ2-7,TRBD1,TRBV28,17,TGTGCCAGCAGTTATCTAGGGACAGGCCTACGAGCACCCGAGCAGTACTTC,CASSYLGTGLRAPEQYF
-,TRBJ2-7,TRBD2,TRBV6-1,14,TGTGCCAGCAGTTCGATGACTAGCGGCTACGAGCAGTACTTC,CASSSMTSGYEQYF
few,TRBJ2-1,-,TRBV12-3/TRBV12-4,16,TGTGCCAGCAGTTACCCCGGGACCCAAGAAGGTAATGAGCAGTTCTTC,CASSYPGTQEGNEQFF
few,TRBJ2-1,TRBD2,TRBV28,16,TGTGCCAGCAGTTTAAGAGCGGGAGGCCCCTACAATGAGCAGTTCTTC,CASSLRAGGPYNEQFF
-,TRBJ2-5,-,TRBV7-9,15,TGTGCCAGCAGCTCAGCCCCCCGGTCCCCGCTCACCCAGTACTTC,CASSSAPRSPLTQYF
-,TRBJ1-4,TRBD1,TRBV30,14,TGTGCCTGGAGGCACAGGGGTCCTAATGAAAAACTGTTTTTT,CAWRHRGPNEKLFF
-,TRBJ1-4,TRBD1,TRBV28,16,TGTGCCAGCAGTTCCGTCCAATCATGGTCAGGGGGGCAACTGTTTTTT,CASSSVQSWSGGQLFF
few,TRBJ2-7,-,TRBV6-2/TRBV6-3,14,TGTGCCAGCAGAAGGACGGTGAGCTCCTACGAGCAGTACTTC,CASRRTVSSYEQYF
many,TRBJ1-2,-,TRBV12-3/TRBV12-4,15,TGTGCCAGCAGTGCCCGTACTTACTTTAACTATGGCTACACCTTC,CASSARTYFNYGYTF
-,TRBJ2-1,TRBD1,TRBV14,16,TGTGCCAGCAGCCAAGCGTGGGCGGACAGGGACCATGAGCAGTTCTTC,CASSQAWADRDHEQFF
-,TRBJ1-1,-,TRBV7-8,14,TGTGCCAGCAGCCCCCGGACTGACCTCCCACGGGCTTTCTTT,CASSPRTDLPRAFF
many,TRBJ1-5,-,TRBV6-1,15,TGTGCCAGCAGTCTGCTACAGGATAGCAATCAGCCCCAGCATTTT,CASSLLQDSNQPQHF
many,TRBJ2-3,-,TRBV7-9,13,TGTGCCAGCAGCTTATGGGGGTCAGATACGCAGTATTTT,CASSLWGSDTQYF
-,TRBJ2-5,TRBD2,TRBV20-1,14,TGCAGTGCCCGGACTAGCGGGATGCAAGAGACCCAGTACTTC,CSARTSGMQETQYF
many,TRBJ2-7,TRBD1,TRBV27,13,TGTGCCAGCAGTCTAAACAGGGGCTACGAGCAGTACTTC,CASSLNRGYEQYF
once,TRBJ1-1,-,TRBV29-1,11,TGCAGCGTTGAAGGGCGGGAGCGAGCTTTCTTT,CSVEGRERAFF
-,TRBJ2-7,TRBD2,TRBV4-1,15,TGCGCCAGCAGCCCAAGGGGAGCGGGGCATTACGAGCAGTACTTC,CASSPRGAGHYEQYF
few,TRBJ2-3,TRBD1,TRBV7-9,16,TGTGCCAGCAGCTTAGACCCGGGACAGGGGATAGATACGCAGTATTTT,CASSLDPGQGIDTQYF
-,TRBJ2-7,-,TRBV20-1,14,TGCAGTGCCCCCGAGGGGGGCCTCTCCTACGAGCAGTACTTC,CSAPEGGLSYEQYF
-,TRBJ1-3,-,TRBV4-3,16,TGCGCCAGCAGCCAAGAAATGGGTTTCTCTGGAAACACCATATATTTT,CASSQEMGFSGNTIYF
-,TRBJ2-1,-,TRBV6-2/TRBV6-3,11,TGTGCCAGCAGTTACTCGGGTGAGCAGTTCTTC,CASSYSGEQFF
-,TRBJ1-1,-,TRBV30,16,TGTGCCTGGAGTGTAGGGGATTTCAAGGGGCACACTGAAGCTTTCTTT,CAWSVGDFKGHTEAFF
-,TRBJ2-1,-,TRBV7-3,14,TGTGCCAGCAGCTTAACGGGCTCGGGGTATGAGCAGTTCTTC,CASSLTGSGYEQFF
-,TRBJ1-6,-,TRBV19,15,TGTGCCAGTAGCCAACAGGGAACAGGGAATTCACCCCTCCACTTT,CASSQQGTGNSPLHF